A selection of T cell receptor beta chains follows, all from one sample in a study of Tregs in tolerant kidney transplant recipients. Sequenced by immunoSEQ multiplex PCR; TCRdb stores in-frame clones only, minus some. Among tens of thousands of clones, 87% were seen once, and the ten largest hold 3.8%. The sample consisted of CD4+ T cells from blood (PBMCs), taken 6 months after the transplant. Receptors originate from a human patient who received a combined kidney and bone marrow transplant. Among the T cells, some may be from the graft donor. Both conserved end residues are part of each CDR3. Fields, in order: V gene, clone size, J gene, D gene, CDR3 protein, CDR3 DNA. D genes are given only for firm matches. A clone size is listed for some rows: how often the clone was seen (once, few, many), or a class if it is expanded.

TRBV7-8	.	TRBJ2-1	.	CASSLTYNEQFF	TGTGCCAGCAGCTTAACTTACAATGAGCAGTTCTTC
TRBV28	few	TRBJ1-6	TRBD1	CASNPTGDNSPLHF	TGTGCCAGCAATCCCACAGGGGATAATTCACCCCTCCACTTT
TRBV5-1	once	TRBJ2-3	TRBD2	CASSQDRGLAGADTQYF	TGCGCCAGCAGCCAGGACCGCGGACTAGCGGGAGCAGATACGCAGTATTTT
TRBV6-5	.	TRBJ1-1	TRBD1	CASSRTGQGSSAFF	TGTGCCAGCAGTCGGACGGGACAGGGATCATCTGCTTTCTTT
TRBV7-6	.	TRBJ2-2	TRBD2	CASSLARRGGAGELFF	TGTGCCAGCAGCTTAGCGAGGCGGGGGGGCGCCGGGGAGCTGTTTTTT
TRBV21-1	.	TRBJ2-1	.	CASSYVLATPSDNEQFF	TGTGCCAGCAGTTACGTCTTAGCTACACCATCCGACAATGAGCAGTTCTTC
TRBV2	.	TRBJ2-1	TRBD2	CASSYSLAGGFSSYNEQFF	TGTGCCAGCAGCTATTCACTAGCGGGGGGGTTTTCCTCCTACAATGAGCAGTTCTTC
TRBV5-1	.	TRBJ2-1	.	CASSLAPSSYNEQFF	TGCGCCAGCAGCTTGGCCCCTAGCTCCTACAATGAGCAGTTCTTC
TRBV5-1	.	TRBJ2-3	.	CASSLFSPDTQYF	TGCGCCAGCAGCTTGTTTAGCCCAGATACGCAGTATTTT
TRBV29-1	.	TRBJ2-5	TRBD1	CSVGGRGDRGPETQYF	TGCAGCGTTGGTGGACGGGGGGACAGGGGACCGGAGACCCAGTACTTC
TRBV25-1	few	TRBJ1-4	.	CASSDRLSGGKLFF	TGTGCCAGCAGTGACAGACTATCAGGCGGAAAACTGTTTTTT
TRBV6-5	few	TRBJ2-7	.	CASSYAGAGEQYF	TGTGCCAGCAGTTACGCGGGGGCTGGAGAGCAGTACTTC
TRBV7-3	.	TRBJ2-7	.	CASSASGEFHEQYF	TGTGCCAGCAGCGCCTCAGGGGAGTTCCACGAGCAGTACTTC
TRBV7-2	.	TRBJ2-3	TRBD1	CASSTRQGGTQYF	TGTGCCAGCAGCACCCGACAGGGTGGTACGCAGTATTTT
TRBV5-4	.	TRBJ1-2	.	CASSLAGGRLEGYTF	TGTGCCAGCAGCTTGGCCGGAGGGCGACTTGAGGGCTACACCTTC
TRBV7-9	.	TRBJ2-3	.	CASSWRGFDTDTQYF	TGTGCCAGCAGCTGGCGAGGGTTTGACACAGATACGCAGTATTTT
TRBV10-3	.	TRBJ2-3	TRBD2	CAIRAGTSGGDTQYF	TGTGCCATCAGGGCCGGGACTAGCGGAGGGGATACGCAGTATTTT
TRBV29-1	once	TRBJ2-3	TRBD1	CSAPGQGTDTQYF	TGCAGCGCCCCGGGACAGGGCACAGATACGCAGTATTTT
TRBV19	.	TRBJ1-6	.	CASSITGRGPPLHF	TGTGCCAGTAGTATAACGGGGAGGGGCCCACCCCTCCACTTT
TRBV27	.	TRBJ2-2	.	CASSPLRGAGTGELFF	TGTGCCAGCAGTCCCCTTAGGGGCGCTGGCACCGGGGAGCTGTTTTTT
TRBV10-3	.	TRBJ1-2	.	CAISEYGVEYGYTF	TGTGCCATCAGTGAGTACGGGGTCGAGTATGGCTACACCTTC
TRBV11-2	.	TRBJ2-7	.	CASSLVYGQAYEQYF	TGTGCCAGCAGCTTAGTTTACGGACAAGCCTACGAGCAGTACTTC
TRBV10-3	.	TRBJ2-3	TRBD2	CAISESSLAGGADTQYF	TGTGCCATCAGTGAATCTAGTCTAGCGGGAGGGGCGGATACGCAGTATTTT
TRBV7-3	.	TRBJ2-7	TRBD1	CASSLGQGAQYEQYF	TGTGCCAGCAGCTTAGGACAGGGGGCCCAGTACGAGCAGTACTTC
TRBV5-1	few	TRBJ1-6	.	CASSTTNSPLHF	TGCGCCAGCAGCACTACGAATTCACCCCTCCACTTT
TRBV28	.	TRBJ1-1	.	CASSLLPVSMNTEAFF	TGTGCCAGCAGTTTACTCCCAGTTTCCATGAACACTGAAGCTTTCTTT